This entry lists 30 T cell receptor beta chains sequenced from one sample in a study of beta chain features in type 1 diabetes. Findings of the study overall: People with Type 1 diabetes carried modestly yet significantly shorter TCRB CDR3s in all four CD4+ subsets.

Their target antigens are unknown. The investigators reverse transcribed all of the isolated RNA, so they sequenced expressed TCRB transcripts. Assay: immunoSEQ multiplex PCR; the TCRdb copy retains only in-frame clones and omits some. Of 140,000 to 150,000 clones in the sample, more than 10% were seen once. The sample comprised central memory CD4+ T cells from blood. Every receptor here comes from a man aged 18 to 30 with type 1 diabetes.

The CDR3 region has the DNA TGTGCCATCAGTGGGGTCAACGGGCAAGAGACCCAGTACTTC. It is translated as CAISGVNGQETQYF. The chain employs TRBV10-3 and TRBJ2-5; D remains ambiguous. V was cut by 4 bases and J by 2 bases, with 11 bases left in between. The CDR3 totals 14 residues. Germline V lookup: CDR1 ENHRY, CDR2 SYGVKD.

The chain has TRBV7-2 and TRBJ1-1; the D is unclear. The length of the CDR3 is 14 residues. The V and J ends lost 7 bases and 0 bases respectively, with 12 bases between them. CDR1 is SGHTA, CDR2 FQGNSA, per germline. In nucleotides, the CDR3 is TGTGCCAGCACCCCGACACCGATGAACACTGAAGCTTTCTTT. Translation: CASTPTPMNTEAFF.

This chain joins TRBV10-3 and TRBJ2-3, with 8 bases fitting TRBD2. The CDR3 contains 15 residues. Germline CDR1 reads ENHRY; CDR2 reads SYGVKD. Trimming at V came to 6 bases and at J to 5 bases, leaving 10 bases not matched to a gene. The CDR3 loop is CAISQTKSGGDTQYF. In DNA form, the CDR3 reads TGTGCCATCAGCCAGACAAAAAGCGGGGGAGATACGCAGTATTTT.

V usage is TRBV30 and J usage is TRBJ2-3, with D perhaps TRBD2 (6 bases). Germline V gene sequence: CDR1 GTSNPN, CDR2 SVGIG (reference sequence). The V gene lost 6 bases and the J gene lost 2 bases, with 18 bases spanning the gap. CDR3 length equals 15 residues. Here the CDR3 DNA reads TGTGCCTGCGGGGATCGGCGGGGTTCCACAGATACGCAGTATTTT. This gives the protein CACGDRRGSTDTQYF.

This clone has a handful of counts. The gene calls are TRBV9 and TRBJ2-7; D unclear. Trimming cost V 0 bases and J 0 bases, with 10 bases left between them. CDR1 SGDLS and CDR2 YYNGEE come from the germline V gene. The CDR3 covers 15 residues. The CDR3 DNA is TGTGCCAGCAGCGTAGCCGGCGGCAGCTCCTACGAGCAGTACTTC. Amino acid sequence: CASSVAGGSSYEQYF.

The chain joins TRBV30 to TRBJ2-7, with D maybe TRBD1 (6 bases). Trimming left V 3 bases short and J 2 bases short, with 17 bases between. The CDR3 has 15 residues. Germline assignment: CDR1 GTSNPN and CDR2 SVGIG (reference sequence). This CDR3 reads CAWSIQGSLAYEQYF. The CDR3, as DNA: TGTGCCTGGAGCATCCAGGGGTCTCTTGCCTACGAGCAGTACTTC. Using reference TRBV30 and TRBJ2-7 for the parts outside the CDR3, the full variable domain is SQTIHQWPATLVQPVGSPLSLECTVEGTSNPNLYWYRQAAGRGLQLLFYSVGIGQISSEVPQNLSASRPQDRQFILSSKKLLLSDSGFYLCAWSIQGSLAYEQYFGPGTRLTVT.

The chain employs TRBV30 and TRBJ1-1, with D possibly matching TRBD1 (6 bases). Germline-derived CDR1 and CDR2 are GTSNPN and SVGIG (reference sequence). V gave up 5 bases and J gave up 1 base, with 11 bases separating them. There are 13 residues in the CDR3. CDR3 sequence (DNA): TGTGCCTGGGCAGGGGTTTCGAACACTGAAGCTTTCTTT. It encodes CAWAGVSNTEAFF.

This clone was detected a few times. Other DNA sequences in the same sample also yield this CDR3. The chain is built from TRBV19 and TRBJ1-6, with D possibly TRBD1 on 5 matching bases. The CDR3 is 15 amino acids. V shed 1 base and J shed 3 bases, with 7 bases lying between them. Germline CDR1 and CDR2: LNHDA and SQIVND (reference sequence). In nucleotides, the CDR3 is TGTGCCAGTAGTATAGGGGGCAGCTATAATTCACCCCTCCACTTT. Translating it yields CASSIGGSYNSPLHF.

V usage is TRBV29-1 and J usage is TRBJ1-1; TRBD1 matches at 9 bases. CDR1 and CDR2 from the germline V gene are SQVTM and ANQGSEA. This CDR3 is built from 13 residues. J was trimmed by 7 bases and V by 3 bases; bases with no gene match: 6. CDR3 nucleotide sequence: TGCAGCGTTGATGACAGGGGGGCTTTTGAAGCTTTCTTT. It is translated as CSVDDRGAFEAFF.

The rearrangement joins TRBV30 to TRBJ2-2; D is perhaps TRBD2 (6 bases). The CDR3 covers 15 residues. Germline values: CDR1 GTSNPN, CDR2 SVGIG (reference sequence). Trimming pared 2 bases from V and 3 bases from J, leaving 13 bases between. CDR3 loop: CAWSSTGGDTGELFF. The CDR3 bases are TGTGCCTGGAGTTCCACGGGCGGGGACACCGGGGAGCTGTTTTTT.

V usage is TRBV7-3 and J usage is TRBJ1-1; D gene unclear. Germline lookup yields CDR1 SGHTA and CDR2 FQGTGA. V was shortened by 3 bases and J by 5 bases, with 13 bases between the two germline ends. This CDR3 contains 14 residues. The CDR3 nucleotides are TGTGCCAGCAGCTTGTCGTCCCGAGCAACTGAAGCTTTCTTT. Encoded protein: CASSLSSRATEAFF.

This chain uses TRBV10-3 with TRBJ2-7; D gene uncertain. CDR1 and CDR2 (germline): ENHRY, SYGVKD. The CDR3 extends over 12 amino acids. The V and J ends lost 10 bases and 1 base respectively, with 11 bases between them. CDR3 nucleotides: TGTGCCAGCAAGACACTTTCCTACGAGCAGTACTTC. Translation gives CASKTLSYEQYF.

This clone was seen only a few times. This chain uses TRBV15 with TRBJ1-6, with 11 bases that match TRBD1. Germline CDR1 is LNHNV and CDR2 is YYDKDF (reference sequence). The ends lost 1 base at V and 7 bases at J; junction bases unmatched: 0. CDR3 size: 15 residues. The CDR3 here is CATSRGTGGNSPLHF. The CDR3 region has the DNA TGTGCCACCAGCAGAGGGACAGGGGGCAATTCACCCCTCCACTTT.

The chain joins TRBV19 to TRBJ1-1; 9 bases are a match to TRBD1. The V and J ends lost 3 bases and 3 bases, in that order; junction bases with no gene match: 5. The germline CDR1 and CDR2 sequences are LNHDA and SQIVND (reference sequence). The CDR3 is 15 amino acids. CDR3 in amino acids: CASSIRTGVYTEAFF. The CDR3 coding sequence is TGTGCCAGTAGTATTAGGACAGGGGTATACACTGAAGCTTTCTTT.

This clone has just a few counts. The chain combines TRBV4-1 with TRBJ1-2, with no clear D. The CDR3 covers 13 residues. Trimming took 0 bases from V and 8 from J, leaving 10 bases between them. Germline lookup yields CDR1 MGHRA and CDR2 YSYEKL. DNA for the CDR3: TGCGCCAGCAGCCAAGATCGATTGAGCGGCTACACCTTC. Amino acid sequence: CASSQDRLSGYTF.

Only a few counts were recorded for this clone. The CDR3 DNA follows: TGTGCCAGCATCCCGGATGACATGTCCTACGAGCAGTACTTC. It yields the protein CASIPDDMSYEQYF. The chain joins TRBV2 to TRBJ2-7; D not resolved. V was clipped by 7 bases and J by 1 base, with 14 bases between them. Germline V gene lookup returns CDR1 SNHLY and CDR2 FYNNEI. This CDR3 has 14 amino acids.

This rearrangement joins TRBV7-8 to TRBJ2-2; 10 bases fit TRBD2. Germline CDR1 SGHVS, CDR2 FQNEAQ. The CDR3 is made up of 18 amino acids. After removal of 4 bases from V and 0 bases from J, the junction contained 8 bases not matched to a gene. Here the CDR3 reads CASSSQAGTSANTGELFF. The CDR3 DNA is TGTGCCAGCAGCTCACAGGCCGGGACTAGCGCGAACACCGGGGAGCTGTTTTTT.

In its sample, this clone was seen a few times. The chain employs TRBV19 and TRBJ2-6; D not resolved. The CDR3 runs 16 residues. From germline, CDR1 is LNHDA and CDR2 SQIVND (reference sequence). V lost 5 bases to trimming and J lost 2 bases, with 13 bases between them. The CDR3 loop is CASSPGGWAGANVLTF. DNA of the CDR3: TGTGCCAGTAGTCCCGGCGGTTGGGCTGGGGCCAACGTCCTGACTTTC.

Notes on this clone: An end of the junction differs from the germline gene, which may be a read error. The CDR3 loop is CASGRETYNEQFF. CDR3 sequence (DNA): TGTGCCAGCGGCCGCGAAACCTACAATGAGCAGTTCTTC. The chain has TRBV4-1 and TRBJ2-1; D may be TRBD2 (5 bases). This CDR3 spans 13 amino acids. From germline, CDR1 is MGHRA and CDR2 YSYEKL.

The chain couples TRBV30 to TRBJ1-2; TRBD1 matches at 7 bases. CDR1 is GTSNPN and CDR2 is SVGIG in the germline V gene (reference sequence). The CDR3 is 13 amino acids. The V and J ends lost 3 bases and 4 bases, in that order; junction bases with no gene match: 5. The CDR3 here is CAWSRDRFYGYTF. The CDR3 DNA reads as TGTGCCTGGAGCCGGGACAGATTCTATGGCTACACCTTC.

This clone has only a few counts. The chain's CDR3 is CASSPGGWASGYTF. The CDR3 bases are TGTGCCAGCAGCCCCGGGGGTTGGGCCTCGGGCTACACCTTC. V gene TRBV7-6 combines with J gene TRBJ1-2; TRBD1 might be the D (5 bases). The CDR3 length is 14 residues. From germline, CDR1 is SGHVS and CDR2 FNYEAQ. V lost 5 bases and J 8 bases, leaving 18 bases between the germline ends.

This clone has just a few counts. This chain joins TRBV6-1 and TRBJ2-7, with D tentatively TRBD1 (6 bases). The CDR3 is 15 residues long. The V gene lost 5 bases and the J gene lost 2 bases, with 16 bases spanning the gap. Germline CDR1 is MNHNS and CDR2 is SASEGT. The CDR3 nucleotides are TGTGCCAGCAGTTCAAACAGGGAATCCACCTACGAGCAGTACTTC. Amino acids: CASSSNRESTYEQYF.

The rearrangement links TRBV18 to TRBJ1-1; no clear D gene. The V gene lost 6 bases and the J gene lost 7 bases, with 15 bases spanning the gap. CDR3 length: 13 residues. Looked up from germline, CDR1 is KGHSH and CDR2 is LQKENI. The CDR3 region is CASSPLVRSEAFF. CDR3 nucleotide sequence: TGTGCCAGCTCTCCCCTCGTAAGGAGTGAAGCTTTCTTT. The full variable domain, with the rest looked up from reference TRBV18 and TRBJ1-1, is NAGVMQNPRHLVRRRGQEARLRCSPMKGHSHVYWYRQLPEEGLKFMVYLQKENIIDESGMPKERFSAEFPKEGPSILRIQQVVRGDSAAYFCASSPLVRSEAFFGQGTRLTVV.

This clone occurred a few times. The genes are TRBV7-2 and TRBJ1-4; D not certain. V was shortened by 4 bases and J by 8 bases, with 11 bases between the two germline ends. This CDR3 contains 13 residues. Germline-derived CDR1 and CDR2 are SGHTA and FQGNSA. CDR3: CASSSPGREKLFF. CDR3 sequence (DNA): TGTGCCAGCAGCTCCCCGGGGAGGGAAAAACTGTTTTTT.

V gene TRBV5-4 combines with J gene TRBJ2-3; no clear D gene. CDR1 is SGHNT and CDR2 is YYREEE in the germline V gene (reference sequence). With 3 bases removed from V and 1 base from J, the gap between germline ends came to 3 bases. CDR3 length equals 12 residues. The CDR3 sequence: CASSSRTDTQYF. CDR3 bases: TGTGCCAGCAGCTCCCGCACAGATACGCAGTATTTT.

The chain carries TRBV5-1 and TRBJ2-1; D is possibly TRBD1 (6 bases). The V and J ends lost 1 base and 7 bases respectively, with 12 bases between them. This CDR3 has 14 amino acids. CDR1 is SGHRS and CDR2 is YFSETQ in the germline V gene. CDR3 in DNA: TGCGCCAGCAGCTTGAGGCCAGGGGAGAATGAGCAGTTCTTC. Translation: CASSLRPGENEQFF.

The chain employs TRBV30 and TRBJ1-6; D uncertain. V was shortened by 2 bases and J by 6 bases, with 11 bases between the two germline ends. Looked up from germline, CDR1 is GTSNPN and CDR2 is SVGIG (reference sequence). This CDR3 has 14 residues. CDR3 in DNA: TGTGCCTGGAGTTTGACAATTCCTAATTCACCCCTCCACTTT. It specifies CAWSLTIPNSPLHF.

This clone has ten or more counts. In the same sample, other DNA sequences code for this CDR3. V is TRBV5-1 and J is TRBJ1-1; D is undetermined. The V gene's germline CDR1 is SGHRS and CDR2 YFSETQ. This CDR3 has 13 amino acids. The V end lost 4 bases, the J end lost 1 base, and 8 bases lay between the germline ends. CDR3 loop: CASSLQENTEAFF. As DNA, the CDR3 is TGCGCCAGCAGCCTCCAGGAGAACACTGAAGCTTTCTTT.

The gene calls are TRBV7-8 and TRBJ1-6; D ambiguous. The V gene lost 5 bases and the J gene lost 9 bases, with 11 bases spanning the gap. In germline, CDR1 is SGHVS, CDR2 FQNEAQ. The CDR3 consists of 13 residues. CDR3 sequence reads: CASSRPGGSPLHF. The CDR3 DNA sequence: TGTGCCAGCAGCCGCCCCGGAGGTTCACCCCTCCACTTT.

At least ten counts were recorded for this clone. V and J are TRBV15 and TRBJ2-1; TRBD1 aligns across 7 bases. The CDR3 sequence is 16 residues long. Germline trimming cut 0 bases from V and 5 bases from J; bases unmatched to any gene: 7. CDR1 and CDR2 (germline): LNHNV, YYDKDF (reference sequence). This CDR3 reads CATSRDLGQADNEQFF. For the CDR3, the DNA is TGTGCCACCAGCAGAGATCTCGGACAGGCGGACAATGAGCAGTTCTTC.